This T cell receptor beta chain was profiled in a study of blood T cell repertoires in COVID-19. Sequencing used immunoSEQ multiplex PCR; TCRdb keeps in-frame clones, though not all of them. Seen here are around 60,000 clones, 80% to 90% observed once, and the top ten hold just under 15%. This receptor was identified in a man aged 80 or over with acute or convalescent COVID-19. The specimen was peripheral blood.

CDR3 coding DNA: TGTGCCAGCAGTCCCCAAGCGGGGACGCAGTATTTT. It translates to CASSPQAGTQYF. The rearrangement links TRBV12-3 or TRBV12-4 to TRBJ2-3; TRBD2 matches at 7 bases. J was trimmed by 9 bases and V by 5 bases; bases with no gene match: 5. This CDR3 is 12 amino acids long.